This T cell receptor (beta chain) appears in the sequencing data of a study of blood T cell repertoires in COVID-19. Repertoires were generated with immunoSEQ multiplex PCR, while TCRdb's copy carries only in-frame clones and drops some. The table shows about 500,000 clones, with around 90% occurring only once. Germline assignment: CDR1 SGHRS and CDR2 YFSETQ. The V gene end was trimmed by 2 bases and the J gene end by 4 bases; junction bases not matched to a gene: 3. This CDR3 comprises 15 residues. Input material: PBMCs or T cells enriched from blood (not recorded which). This TCR came from a woman between 18 and 30 years old who had recovered from COVID-19. The genes are TRBV5-1 and TRBJ2-2; 9 bases are a match to TRBD2. The CDR3 DNA reads as TGCGCCAGCAGCTTTGGTAGCGGGGGCACCGGGGAGCTGTTTTTT. Amino acid sequence: CASSFGSGGTGELFF.